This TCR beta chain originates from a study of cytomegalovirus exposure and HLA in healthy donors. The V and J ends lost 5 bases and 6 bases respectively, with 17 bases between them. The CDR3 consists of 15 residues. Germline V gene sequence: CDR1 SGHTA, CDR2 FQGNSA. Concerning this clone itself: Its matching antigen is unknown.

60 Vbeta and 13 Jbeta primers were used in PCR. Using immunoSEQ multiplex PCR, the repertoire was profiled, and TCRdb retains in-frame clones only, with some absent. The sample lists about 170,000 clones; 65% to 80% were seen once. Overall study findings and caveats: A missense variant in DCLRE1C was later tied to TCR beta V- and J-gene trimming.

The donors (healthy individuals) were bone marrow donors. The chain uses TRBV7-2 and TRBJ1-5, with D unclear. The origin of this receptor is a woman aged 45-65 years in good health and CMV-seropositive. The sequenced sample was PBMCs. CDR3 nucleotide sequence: TGTGCCAGCAGCCCCCTTCTGTCGGAGGGTCAGCCCCAGCATTTT. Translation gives CASSPLLSEGQPQHF.